This T cell receptor (beta chain) derives from a study of patients and donors after allogeneic stem cell transplantation. The J segment lost 4 bases and the V segment lost 0 bases, leaving 7 bases of the junction unmatched. The CDR3 consists of 17 residues. Germline-derived CDR1 and CDR2 are LGHNA and YSLEER. TCRdb re-derived calls from the RT-PCR reads in MiXCR, one entry per CDR3 protein. The profile covers about 90,000 distinct CDR3 sequences, with roughly 50% appearing a single time and about 64% taken by the ten largest. The receptor's source is a human donor who was either an allogeneic HSCT recipient or a stem cell or donor lymphocyte infusion donor (not recorded which). It is not recorded whose cells these are; they may come from a transplant donor. V gene TRBV4-3 combines with J gene TRBJ1-2; 11 bases match TRBD1. The sequencing input was blood, either unsorted or a sorted T cell fraction (not recorded which). The CDR3 spells CASSQDRTGGGSYGYTF. CDR3 DNA sequence: TGCGCCAGCAGCCAAGATCGGACAGGGGGCGGCAGCTATGGCTACACCTTC.